These 2 T cell receptor beta chains were sequenced from one sample in a study of OX40 agonist ivuxolimab in advanced cancers. Assay used: immunoSEQ multiplex PCR; TCRdb lists only in-frame clones, some missing. This table has some 50,000 clones, 90% to 95% appearing once. Source: CD4+ or CD8+ T cells sorted from blood, taken in a trial of the OX40 agonist ivuxolimab. Source of these receptors: an adult with an advanced solid tumor such as melanoma, head and neck, liver or kidney cancer.

CDR3 in DNA: TGTGCCAGCAGCCGGGACCCTGGAACCGGGGAGCTGTTTTTT. This gives the protein CASSRDPGTGELFF. The chain links TRBV7-3 to TRBJ2-2, with D possibly being TRBD1 or TRBD2 (5 bases each). The CDR3 runs to 14 residues. Germline V gene sequence: CDR1 SGHTA, CDR2 FQGTGA. V lost 5 bases and J 5 bases, leaving 12 bases between the germline ends.

J is TRBJ2-2 and V is TRBV5-8; D may be TRBD1 or TRBD2 (6 bases each). The CDR3 length is 15 residues. The germline V and J ends were trimmed by 4 bases and 4 bases, with 14 bases remaining between them. Germline-derived CDR1 and CDR2 are SGHTS and YDEGEE. CDR3 region: CASSTRGPGTGELFF. In DNA, the CDR3 is TGTGCCAGCAGCACTCGGGGGCCCGGCACCGGGGAGCTGTTTTTT. Full variable domain (outside the CDR3, taken from reference TRBV5-8 and TRBJ2-2): EAGVTQSPTHLIKTRGQQATLRCSPISGHTSVYWYQQALGLGLQFLLWYDEGEERNRGNFPPRFSGRQFPNYSSELNVNALELEDSALYLCASSTRGPGTGELFFGEGSRLTVL.